The rows below give T cell receptor beta chains drawn from one sample of a study of PD-1 blockade in mismatch repair-deficient tumors. Profiling relied on immunoSEQ multiplex PCR, and the TCRdb table lists in-frame clones only, not all of them. The sample records some 21,000 clones, over 75% being singletons. This sample comprised PBMCs, obtained 52 weeks after starting pembrolizumab. Receptor source: an adult with mismatch repair-deficient cancer. Each CDR3 is given with its conserved first and last residue. A D gene is named only where the DNA matches it firmly. The listing skips clone size in some rows; elsewhere it reads once, few, many or a size class.

d_call,v_call,j_call,clone_size,cdr3_aa,cdr3_nt
-,TRBV21-1,TRBJ1-1,-,CASSMAGVKNTEAFF,TGTGCCAGCAGCATGGCAGGGGTTAAAAACACTGAAGCTTTCTTT
TRBD1,TRBV6-6,TRBJ1-2,-,CASSSTGDYGYTF,TGTGCCAGCAGCTCAACAGGGGACTATGGCTACACCTTC
TRBD2,TRBV5-1,TRBJ2-7,-,CASSLRTSGSEQYF,TGCGCCAGCAGCTTAAGGACTAGCGGGAGCGAGCAGTACTTC
-,TRBV12-2,TRBJ1-5,-,CASRSKRGRRDQPQHF,TGTGCAAGTCGCTCCAAACGAGGGCGTCGAGATCAGCCCCAGCATTTT
TRBD1,TRBV19,TRBJ2-7,-,CASSRDSRSYEQYF,TGTGCCAGTAGTCGGGACAGCAGGAGTTACGAGCAGTACTTC
-,TRBV7-8,TRBJ1-6,-,CASSPGDPRRRDNSPLHF,TGTGCCAGCAGCCCAGGGGATCCCCGGAGACGGGACAATTCACCCCTCCACTTT
TRBD1,TRBV7-8,TRBJ1-1,once,CASSLAVGQGAGFTEAFF,TGTGCCAGCAGCTTAGCGGTAGGACAGGGGGCCGGGTTTACTGAAGCTTTCTTT
TRBD2,TRBV7-2,TRBJ2-7,few,CASSSRGGRVSYEQYF,TGTGCCAGCAGCTCACGGGGGGGGCGGGTCTCCTACGAGCAGTACTTC
TRBD1,TRBV15,TRBJ1-5,-,CATSREGGGLNQPQHF,TGTGCCACCAGCAGGGAAGGGGGCGGGCTCAATCAGCCCCAGCATTTT
TRBD1,TRBV7-3,TRBJ2-7,-,CASSRQGAGEQYF,TGTGCCAGCAGCCGACAGGGGGCTGGCGAGCAGTACTTC
-,TRBV5-1,TRBJ2-7,few,CASRDNPYEQYF,TGCGCCAGCAGGGACAACCCCTACGAGCAGTACTTC
TRBD2,TRBV7-3,TRBJ2-1,-,CASSLMVAGGNEQFF,TGTGCCAGCAGCTTAATGGTAGCGGGAGGTAATGAGCAGTTCTTC
-,TRBV10-2,TRBJ1-5,-,CASSDPVSNQPQHF,TGCGCCAGCAGTGACCCAGTTAGCAATCAGCCCCAGCATTTT
-,TRBV7-3,TRBJ2-1,-,CASSQSGPTYNEQFF,TGTGCCAGCAGCCAAAGCGGGCCTACCTACAATGAGCAGTTCTTC
TRBD1,TRBV7-9,TRBJ2-7,-,CASSSGQVPHF,TGTGCCAGCAGCTCGGGACAGGTCCCGCACTTC
-,TRBV4-2,TRBJ2-1,once,CASSQDRVSYNEQFF,TGTGCCAGCAGCCAAGACAGGGTCTCCTACAATGAGCAGTTCTTC
-,TRBV20-1,TRBJ2-7,-,CSARFNYEQYF,TGCAGTGCTAGATTTAACTACGAGCAGTACTTC
-,TRBV28,TRBJ1-4,once,CASRPQGNEKLFF,TGTGCCAGCCGCCCGCAGGGGAATGAAAAACTGTTTTTT
TRBD2,TRBV5-1,TRBJ2-7,-,CASSTGTSGRPSLEQYF,TGCGCCAGCAGCACCGGGACTAGCGGGAGACCCTCTCTCGAGCAGTACTTC
-,TRBV13,TRBJ1-5,-,CASSLLGQPQHF,TGTGCCAGCAGCTTACTGGGCCAGCCCCAGCATTTT
TRBD1,TRBV6-5,TRBJ1-4,-,CASSPTGVGEKLFF,TGTGCCAGCTCACCTACAGGGGTTGGGGAAAAACTGTTTTTT
TRBD1,TRBV7-3,TRBJ1-1,-,CASSSLTGKGNTEAFF,TGTGCCAGCAGCTCATTGACAGGGAAGGGGAACACTGAAGCTTTCTTT
-,TRBV7-8,TRBJ2-5,-,CASSLSGKETQYF,TGTGCCAGCAGCTTATCGGGGAAAGAGACCCAGTACTTC
-,TRBV2,TRBJ1-2,-,CASSGTSYGYTF,TGTGCCAGCAGTGGGACAAGCTATGGCTACACCTTC
TRBD1,TRBV18,TRBJ1-5,-,CASSRDRVVQPQHF,TGTGCCAGCTCACGCGACAGGGTTGTTCAGCCCCAGCATTTT
-,TRBV4-1,TRBJ2-6,-,CASSQDISSGANVLTF,TGCGCCAGCAGCCAAGATATTAGCTCTGGGGCCAACGTCCTGACTTTC
TRBD1,TRBV28,TRBJ2-7,few,CASSSQGAEEQYF,TGTGCCAGCAGTTCACAGGGGGCGGAGGAGCAGTACTTC
-,TRBV29-1,TRBJ2-7,-,CSVEGEYGPEQYF,TGCAGCGTTGAAGGGGAGTATGGGCCCGAGCAGTACTTC
-,TRBV29-1,TRBJ2-7,-,CSVGQYYEQYF,TGCAGCGTCGGACAGTATTACGAGCAGTACTTC
TRBD2,TRBV7-2,TRBJ2-7,-,CASSPWGGGGKFYEQYF,TGTGCCAGCAGCCCGTGGGGGGGAGGCGGGAAATTTTACGAGCAGTACTTC
TRBD2,TRBV28,TRBJ2-5,-,CASSFGGRAQQTQYF,TGTGCCAGCAGTTTTGGCGGGAGGGCCCAACAGACCCAGTACTTC
TRBD1,TRBV6-6,TRBJ1-1,-,CASSPGTGYGNTEAFF,TGTGCCAGCAGCCCCGGGACAGGGTACGGGAACACTGAAGCTTTCTTT
-,TRBV5-1,TRBJ2-2,-,CASSLRTATGELFF,TGCGCCAGCAGCTTGAGGACAGCCACCGGGGAGCTGTTTTTT
-,TRBV28,TRBJ2-4,-,CASRSGEGQYF,TGTGCCAGCAGGTCAGGGGAGGGTCAGTACTTC
-,TRBV10-3,TRBJ2-5,once,CAISELRDFQETQYF,TGTGCCATCAGTGAGTTGCGGGATTTCCAAGAGACCCAGTACTTC
TRBD1,TRBV6-1,TRBJ1-4,-,CASSVWTGTGGGGNEKLFF,TGTGCCAGCAGTGTATGGACCGGGACAGGGGGCGGGGGCAATGAAAAACTGTTTTTT
TRBD1,TRBV28,TRBJ2-1,-,CASSPGGTGYNEQFF,TGTGCCAGCAGTCCCGGCGGGACAGGGTACAATGAGCAGTTCTTC
-,TRBV5-1,TRBJ2-2,-,CASSFMADSGTGELFF,TGCGCCAGCAGCTTCATGGCAGACTCGGGGACCGGGGAGCTGTTTTTT
-,TRBV7-9,TRBJ2-7,-,CASSLGGGNKQYF,TGTGCCAGCAGCTTGGGTGGAGGGAACAAGCAGTACTTC
-,TRBV5-1,TRBJ2-1,-,CASNPTGTYNEQFF,TGCGCCAGCAACCCGACGGGGACCTACAATGAGCAGTTCTTC
-,TRBV21-1,TRBJ2-2,-,CASSKCSREGLTGELFF,TGTGCCAGCAGCAAATGTTCAAGGGAGGGCCTCACCGGGGAGCTGTTTTTT
TRBD1,TRBV10-3,TRBJ2-7,-,CAISGPYGTGEGEQYF,TGTGCCATCAGTGGGCCTTACGGGACAGGGGAAGGCGAGCAGTACTTC
TRBD1,TRBV5-4,TRBJ1-6,-,CASRKGTGQNSPLHF,TGTGCCAGCAGGAAGGGGACAGGGCAAAATTCACCCCTCCACTTT
TRBD1,TRBV19,TRBJ2-6,once,CASSPDRVVGANVLTF,TGTGCCAGTAGTCCTGACAGGGTGGTTGGGGCCAACGTCCTGACTTTC